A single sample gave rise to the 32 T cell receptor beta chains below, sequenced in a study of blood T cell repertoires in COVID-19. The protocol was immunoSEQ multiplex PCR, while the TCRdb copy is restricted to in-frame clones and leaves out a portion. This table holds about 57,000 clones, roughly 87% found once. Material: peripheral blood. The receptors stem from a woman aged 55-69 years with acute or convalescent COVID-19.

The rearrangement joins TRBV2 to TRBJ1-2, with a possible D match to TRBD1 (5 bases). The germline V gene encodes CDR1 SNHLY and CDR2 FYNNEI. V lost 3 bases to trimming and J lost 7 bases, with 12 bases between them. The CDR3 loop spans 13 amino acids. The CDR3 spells CASSESTAAGYTF. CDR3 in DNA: TGTGCCAGCAGTGAGTCGACAGCCGCTGGCTACACCTTC.

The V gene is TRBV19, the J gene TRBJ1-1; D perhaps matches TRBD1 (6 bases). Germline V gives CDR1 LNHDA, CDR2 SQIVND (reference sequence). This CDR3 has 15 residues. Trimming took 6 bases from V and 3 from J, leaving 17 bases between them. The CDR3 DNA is TGTGCCAGTAGCCCACAGGGTGCGCGGGACACTGAAGCTTTCTTT. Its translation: CASSPQGARDTEAFF. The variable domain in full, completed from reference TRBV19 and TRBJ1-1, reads DGGITQSPKYLFRKEGQNVTLSCEQNLNHDAMYWYRQDPGQGLRLIYYSQIVNDFQKGDIAEGYSVSREKKESFPLTVTSAQKNPTAFYLCASSPQGARDTEAFFGQGTRLTVV.

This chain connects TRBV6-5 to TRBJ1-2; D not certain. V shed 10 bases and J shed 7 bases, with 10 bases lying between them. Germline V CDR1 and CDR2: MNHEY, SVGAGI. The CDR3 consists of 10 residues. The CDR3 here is CATQEGGYTF. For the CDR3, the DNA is TGTGCCACCCAAGAGGGTGGCTACACCTTC.

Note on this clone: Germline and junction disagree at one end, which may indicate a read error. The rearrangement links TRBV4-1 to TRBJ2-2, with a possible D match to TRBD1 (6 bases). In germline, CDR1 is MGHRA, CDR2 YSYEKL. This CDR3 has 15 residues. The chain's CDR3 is CASSQPDRNSGELFF. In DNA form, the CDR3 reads TGCGCCAGCAGCCAGCCAGACAGGAACAGCGGGGAGCTGTTTTTT.

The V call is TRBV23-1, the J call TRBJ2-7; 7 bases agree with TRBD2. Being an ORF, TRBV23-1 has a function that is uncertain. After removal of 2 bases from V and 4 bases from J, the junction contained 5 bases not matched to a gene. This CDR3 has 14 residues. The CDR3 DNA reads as TGCGCCAGCAGTCAAGCGGGAGAAACTTACGAGCAGTACTTC. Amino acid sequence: CASSQAGETYEQYF.

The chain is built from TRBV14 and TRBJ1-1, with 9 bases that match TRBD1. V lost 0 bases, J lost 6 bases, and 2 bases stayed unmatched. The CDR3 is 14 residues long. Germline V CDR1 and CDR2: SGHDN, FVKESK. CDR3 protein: CASSQEQGAAEAFF. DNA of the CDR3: TGTGCCAGCAGCCAAGAACAGGGGGCGGCTGAAGCTTTCTTT.

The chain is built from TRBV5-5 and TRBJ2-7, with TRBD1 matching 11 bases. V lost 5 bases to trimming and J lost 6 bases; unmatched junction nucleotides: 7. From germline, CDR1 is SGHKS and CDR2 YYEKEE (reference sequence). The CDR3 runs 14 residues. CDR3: CASSPGQGDPEQYF. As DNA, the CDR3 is TGTGCCAGCAGTCCGGGACAGGGGGATCCCGAGCAGTACTTC.

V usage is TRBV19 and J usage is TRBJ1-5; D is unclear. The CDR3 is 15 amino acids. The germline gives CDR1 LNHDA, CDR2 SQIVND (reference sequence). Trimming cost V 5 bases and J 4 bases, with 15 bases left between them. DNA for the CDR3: TGTGCCAGTAGTTCGCCGAGCCAGGCTAATCAGCCCCAGCATTTT. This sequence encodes CASSSPSQANQPQHF. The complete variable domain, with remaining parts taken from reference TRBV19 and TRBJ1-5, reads DGGITQSPKYLFRKEGQNVTLSCEQNLNHDAMYWYRQDPGQGLRLIYYSQIVNDFQKGDIAEGYSVSREKKESFPLTVTSAQKNPTAFYLCASSSPSQANQPQHFGDGTRLSIL.

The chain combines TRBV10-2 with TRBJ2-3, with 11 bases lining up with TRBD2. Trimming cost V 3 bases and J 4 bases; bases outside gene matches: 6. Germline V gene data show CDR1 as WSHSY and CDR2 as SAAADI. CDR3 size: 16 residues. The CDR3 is CASSESGTSGPDTQYF. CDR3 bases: TGCGCCAGCAGTGAATCCGGGACTAGCGGCCCAGATACGCAGTATTTT.

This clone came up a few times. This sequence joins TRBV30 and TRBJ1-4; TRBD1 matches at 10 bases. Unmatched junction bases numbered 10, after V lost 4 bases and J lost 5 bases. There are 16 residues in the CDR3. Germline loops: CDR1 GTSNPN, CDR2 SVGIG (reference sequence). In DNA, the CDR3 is TGTGCCTGGAAAAACCCCCGGGACAGGGGAAATGAAAAACTGTTTTTT. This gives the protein CAWKNPRDRGNEKLFF. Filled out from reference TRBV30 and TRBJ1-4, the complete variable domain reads SQTIHQWPATLVQPVGSPLSLECTVEGTSNPNLYWYRQAAGRGLQLLFYSVGIGQISSEVPQNLSASRPQDRQFILSSKKLLLSDSGFYLCAWKNPRDRGNEKLFFGSGTQLSVL.

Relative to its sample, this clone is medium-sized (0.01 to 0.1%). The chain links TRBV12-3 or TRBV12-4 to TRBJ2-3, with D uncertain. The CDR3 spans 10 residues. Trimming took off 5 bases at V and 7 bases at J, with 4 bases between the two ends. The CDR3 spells CASSPYTQYF. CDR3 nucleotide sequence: TGTGCCAGCAGTCCATATACGCAGTATTTT.

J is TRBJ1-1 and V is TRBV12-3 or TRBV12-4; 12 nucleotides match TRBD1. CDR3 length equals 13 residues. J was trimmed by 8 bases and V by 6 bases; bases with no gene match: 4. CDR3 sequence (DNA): TGTGCCAGCAGGGGACAGGGGGCCCGGGAAGCTTTCTTT. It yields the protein CASRGQGAREAFF.

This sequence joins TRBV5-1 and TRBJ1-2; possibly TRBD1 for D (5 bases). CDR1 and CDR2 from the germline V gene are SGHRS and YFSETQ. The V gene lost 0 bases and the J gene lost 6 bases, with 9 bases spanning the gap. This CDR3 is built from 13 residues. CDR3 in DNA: TGCGCCAGCAGCTTGGTGTTAGGGGATGGCTACACCTTC. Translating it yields CASSLVLGDGYTF.

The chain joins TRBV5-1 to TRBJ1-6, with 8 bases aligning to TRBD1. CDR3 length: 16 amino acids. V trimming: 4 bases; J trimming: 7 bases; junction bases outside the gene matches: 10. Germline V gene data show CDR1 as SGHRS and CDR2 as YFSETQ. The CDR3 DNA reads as TGCGCCAGCAGCGGTAATCCGACAGGGGACAATTCACCCCTCCACTTT. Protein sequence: CASSGNPTGDNSPLHF.

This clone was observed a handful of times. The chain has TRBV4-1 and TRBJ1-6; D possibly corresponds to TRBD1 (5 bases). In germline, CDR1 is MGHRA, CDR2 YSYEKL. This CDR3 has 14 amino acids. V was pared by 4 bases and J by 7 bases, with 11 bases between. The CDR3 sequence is CASSLRDLNSPLHF. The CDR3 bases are TGCGCCAGCAGCCTCAGGGATTTGAATTCACCCCTCCACTTT.

CDR3 protein: CASSFGEKLFF. CDR3 DNA: TGTGCCAGCAGCTTCGGGGAAAAACTGTTTTTT. J is TRBJ1-4 and V is TRBV5-4, with D uncertain. V was trimmed by 2 bases and J by 8 bases, leaving 4 bases between them. Germline V gene data show CDR1 as SGHNT and CDR2 as YYREEE (reference sequence). CDR3 length: 11 amino acids.

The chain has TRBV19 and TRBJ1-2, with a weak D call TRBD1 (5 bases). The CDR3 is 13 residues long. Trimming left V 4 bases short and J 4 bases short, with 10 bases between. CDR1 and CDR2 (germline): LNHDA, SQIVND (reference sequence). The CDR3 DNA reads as TGTGCCAGTAGTACTCAGGGTGGCTATGGCTACACCTTC. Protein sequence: CASSTQGGYGYTF.

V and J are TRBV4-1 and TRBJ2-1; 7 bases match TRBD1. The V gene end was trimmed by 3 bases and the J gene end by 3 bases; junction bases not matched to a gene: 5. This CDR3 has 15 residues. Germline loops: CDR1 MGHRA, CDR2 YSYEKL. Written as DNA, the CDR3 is TGCGCCAGCAGCCACGACAGGGTTGACTACAATGAGCAGTTCTTC. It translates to CASSHDRVDYNEQFF.

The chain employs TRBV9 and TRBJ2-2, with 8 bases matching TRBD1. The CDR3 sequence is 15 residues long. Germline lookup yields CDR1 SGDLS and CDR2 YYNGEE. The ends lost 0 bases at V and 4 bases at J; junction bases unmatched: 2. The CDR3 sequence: CASSVGTGSTGELFF. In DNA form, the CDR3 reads TGTGCCAGCAGCGTAGGGACAGGGAGCACCGGGGAGCTGTTTTTT.

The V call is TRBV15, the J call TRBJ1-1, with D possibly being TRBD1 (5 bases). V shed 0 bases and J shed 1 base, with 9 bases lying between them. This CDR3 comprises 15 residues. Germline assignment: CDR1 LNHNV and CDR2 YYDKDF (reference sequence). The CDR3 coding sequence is TGTGCCACCAGCAGAGATACAGGTCGGAACACTGAAGCTTTCTTT. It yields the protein CATSRDTGRNTEAFF. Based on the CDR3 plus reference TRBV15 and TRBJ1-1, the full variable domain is DAMVIQNPRYQVTQFGKPVTLSCSQTLNHNVMYWYQQKSSQAPKLLFHYYDKDFNNEADTPDNFQSRRPNTSFCFLDIRSPGLGDTAMYLCATSRDTGRNTEAFFGQGTRLTVV.

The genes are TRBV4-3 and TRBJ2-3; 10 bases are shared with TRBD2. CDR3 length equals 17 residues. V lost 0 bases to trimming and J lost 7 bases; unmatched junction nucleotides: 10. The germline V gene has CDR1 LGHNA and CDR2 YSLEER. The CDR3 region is CASSQDYGNSGGYTQYF. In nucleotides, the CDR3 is TGCGCCAGCAGCCAAGACTATGGTAATAGCGGGGGGTATACGCAGTATTTT.

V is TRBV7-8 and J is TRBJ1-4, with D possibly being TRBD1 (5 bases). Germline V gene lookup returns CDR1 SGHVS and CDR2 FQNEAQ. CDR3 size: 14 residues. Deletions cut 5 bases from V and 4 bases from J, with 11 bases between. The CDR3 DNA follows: TGTGCCAGCAGCGGGGGGGACTATAATGAAAAACTGTTTTTT. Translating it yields CASSGGDYNEKLFF. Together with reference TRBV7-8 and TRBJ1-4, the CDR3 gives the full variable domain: GAGVSQSPRYKVAKRGQDVALRCDPISGHVSLFWYQQALGQGPEFLTYFQNEAQLDKSGLPSDRFFAERPEGSVSTLKIQRTQQEDSAVYLCASSGGDYNEKLFFGSGTQLSVL.

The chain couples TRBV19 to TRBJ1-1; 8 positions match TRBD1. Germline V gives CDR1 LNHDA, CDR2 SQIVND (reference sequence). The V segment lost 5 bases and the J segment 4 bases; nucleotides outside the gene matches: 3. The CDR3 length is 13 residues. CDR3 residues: CASSVGQGTEAFF. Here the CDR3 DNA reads TGTGCCAGTAGTGTCGGACAGGGCACTGAAGCTTTCTTT.

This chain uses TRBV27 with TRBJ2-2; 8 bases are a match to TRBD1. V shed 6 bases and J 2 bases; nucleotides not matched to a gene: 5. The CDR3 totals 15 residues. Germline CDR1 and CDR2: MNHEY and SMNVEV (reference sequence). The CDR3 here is CASRHDRGNTGELFF. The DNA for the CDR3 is TGTGCCAGCAGACACGACAGGGGAAACACCGGGGAGCTGTTTTTT.

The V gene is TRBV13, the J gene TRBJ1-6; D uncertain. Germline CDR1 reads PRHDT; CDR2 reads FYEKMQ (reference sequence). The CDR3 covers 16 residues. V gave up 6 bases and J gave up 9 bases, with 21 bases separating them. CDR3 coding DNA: TGTGCCAGCAGTTTACCGGGAGACCGGGGAGTTTCACCCCTCCACTTT. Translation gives CASSLPGDRGVSPLHF.

CDR3: CASSIRGLAGTTNTGELFF. CDR3 nucleotide sequence: TGTGCCAGTAGTATACGTGGACTAGCGGGGACTACGAACACCGGGGAGCTGTTTTTT. The chain has TRBV19 and TRBJ2-2, with 12 bases lining up with TRBD2. The junction had 7 bases not matched to a gene; V was cut back by 2 bases and J by 0 bases. The CDR3 runs 19 residues. Germline V gives CDR1 LNHDA, CDR2 SQIVND (reference sequence).

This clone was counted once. The CDR3 loop is CASSSGGETSTDTQYF. DNA for the CDR3: TGTGCCAGCAGCTCGGGGGGAGAGACTAGCACAGATACGCAGTATTTT. V is TRBV11-3 and J is TRBJ2-3, with TRBD2 matching over 7 bases. Germline V gene sequence: CDR1 SGHNT, CDR2 YENEEA. The length of the CDR3 is 16 residues. The ends lost 4 bases at V and 0 bases at J; junction bases unmatched: 7.

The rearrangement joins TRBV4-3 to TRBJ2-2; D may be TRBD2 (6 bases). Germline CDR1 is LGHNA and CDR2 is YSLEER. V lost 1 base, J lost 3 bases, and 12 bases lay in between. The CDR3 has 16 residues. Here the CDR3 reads CASSQAGTLHTGELFF. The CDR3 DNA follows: TGCGCCAGCAGCCAAGCCGGGACTTTGCACACCGGGGAGCTGTTTTTT.

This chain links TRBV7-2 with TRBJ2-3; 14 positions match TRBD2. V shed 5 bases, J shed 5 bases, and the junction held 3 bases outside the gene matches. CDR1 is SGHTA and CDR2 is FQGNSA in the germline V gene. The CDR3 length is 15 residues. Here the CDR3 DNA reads TGTGCCAGCAGCCCAGGGACTAGCGGGGGAGATACGCAGTATTTT. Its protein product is CASSPGTSGGDTQYF.

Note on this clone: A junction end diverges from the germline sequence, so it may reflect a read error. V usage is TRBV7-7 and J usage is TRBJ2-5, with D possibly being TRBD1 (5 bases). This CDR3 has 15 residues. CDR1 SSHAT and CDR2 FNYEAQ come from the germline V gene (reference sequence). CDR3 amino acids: CASSPQGLYQETQYF. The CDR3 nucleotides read TGTGCTAGCAGCCCCCAGGGCCTGTACCAAGAGACCCAGTACTTC.

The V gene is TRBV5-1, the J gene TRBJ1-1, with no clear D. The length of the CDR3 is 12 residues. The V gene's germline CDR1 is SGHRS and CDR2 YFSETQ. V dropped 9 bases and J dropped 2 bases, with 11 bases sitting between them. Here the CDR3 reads CATRDSNTEAFF. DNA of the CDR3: TGCGCCACCAGAGATAGTAACACTGAAGCTTTCTTT.

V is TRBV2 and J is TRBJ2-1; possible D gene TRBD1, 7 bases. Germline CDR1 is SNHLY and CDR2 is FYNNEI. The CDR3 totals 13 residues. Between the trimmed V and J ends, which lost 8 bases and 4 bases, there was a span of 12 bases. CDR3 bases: TGTGCCAGCGGGGGGACAGATTACAATGAGCAGTTCTTC. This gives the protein CASGGTDYNEQFF.